These T cell receptor beta chains were read from a single sample in a study of long-term antiretroviral therapy in people with HIV. TCRdb's copy holds only in-frame clones and misses some; the assay was immunoSEQ multiplex PCR. The data show more than 45,000 clones, approximately 79% seen once. Sequences were derived from unsorted PBMCs, sampled 0.8 years after starting antiretroviral therapy. The receptor source for this set is a woman aged 18-30 years with HIV. CDR3s include the opening cysteine and the closing phenylalanine or tryptophan. The D gene is left open where the match is weak. Some rows have no size entry. The others give once, few or many, or a class for an expanded clone.

CDR3 | DNA | size | J | V | D
CSGVVKETQYF | TGCAGCGGGGTAGTAAAAGAGACCCAGTACTTC | . | TRBJ2-5 | TRBV20-1 | .
CAISRDRGEVETQYF | TGTGCCATCAGCCGGGACAGGGGGGAGGTAGAGACCCAGTACTTC | . | TRBJ2-5 | TRBV10-3 | TRBD1
CASEIQTYEQYF | TGTGCCAGCGAAATACAGACCTACGAGCAGTACTTC | . | TRBJ2-7 | TRBV7-9 | .
CASPRQGGGTDTQYF | TGTGCCAGCCCCAGACAGGGGGGAGGCACAGATACGCAGTATTTT | . | TRBJ2-3 | TRBV2 | TRBD1
CASSFLSYEQYF | TGTGCCAGCAGCTTTCTCTCCTACGAGCAGTACTTC | . | TRBJ2-7 | TRBV5-4 | .
CASSLVGGDDEQYF | TGTGCCAGCAGCTTAGTAGGGGGCGACGACGAGCAGTACTTC | . | TRBJ2-7 | TRBV7-2 | TRBD1
CASSFAGLNTEAFF | TGTGCCAGCAGCTTTGCCGGACTCAACACTGAAGCTTTCTTT | . | TRBJ1-1 | TRBV5-4 | .
CASSSLFGELFF | TGTGCCAGCAGCTCCCTTTTTGGGGAGCTGTTTTTT | . | TRBJ2-2 | TRBV7-6 | .
CASSPGTGAIEQYF | TGCGCCAGCAGCCCTGGGACAGGGGCGATCGAGCAGTACTTC | . | TRBJ2-7 | TRBV5-1 | TRBD1
CASSLSRTGNTEAFF | TGTGCCAGCAGTTTATCCCGGACGGGTAACACTGAAGCTTTCTTT | few | TRBJ1-1 | TRBV27 | .
CASSLGGVGEQYF | TGTGCCAGCAGCTTAGGAGGGGTCGGAGAGCAGTACTTC | once | TRBJ2-7 | TRBV11-3 | .
CASSSQAGQGYNEQFF | TGTGCCAGCAGCTCCCAAGCGGGACAGGGCTACAATGAGCAGTTCTTC | . | TRBJ2-1 | TRBV5-4 | TRBD1
CASSGRTTGELFF | TGTGCCAGCAGCGGTAGAACAACCGGGGAGCTGTTTTTT | few | TRBJ2-2 | TRBV7-9 | .
CASSYSRTVPDYGYTF | TGTGCCAGCAGTTACTCGAGGACAGTCCCCGACTATGGCTACACCTTC | . | TRBJ1-2 | TRBV6-6 | .
CASLPGGRDTDAGSNQPQHF | TGTGCCAGCCTTCCAGGGGGGAGGGACACCGACGCGGGAAGCAATCAGCCCCAGCATTTT | . | TRBJ1-5 | TRBV27 | TRBD1
CASSVTGVQAFF | TGTGCCAGCAGTGTGACAGGGGTTCAAGCTTTCTTT | . | TRBJ1-1 | TRBV28 | TRBD1
CASSSAGWMNTEAFF | TGTGCCAGCAGTTCAGCGGGCTGGATGAACACTGAAGCTTTCTTT | once | TRBJ1-1 | TRBV27 | .
CASSLGTGAQETQYF | TGTGCCAGCAGCTTGGGGACAGGGGCCCAAGAGACCCAGTACTTC | . | TRBJ2-5 | TRBV5-6 | TRBD1
CASSYRFTDTQYF | TGTGCCAGCAGTTACCGGTTTACAGATACGCAGTATTTT | . | TRBJ2-3 | TRBV11-1 | .
CASSKSGSTDTQYF | TGTGCCAGCAGTAAAAGCGGGAGCACAGATACGCAGTATTTT | . | TRBJ2-3 | TRBV6-5 | .
CSVLGSTPYEQYF | TGCAGCGTTTTAGGGTCCACTCCCTACGAGCAGTACTTC | . | TRBJ2-7 | TRBV29-1 | .
CASSLGGTGGITEAFF | TGCGCCAGCAGCTTGGGCGGGACAGGGGGAATCACTGAAGCTTTCTTT | . | TRBJ1-1 | TRBV5-1 | TRBD1
CASSQGTGDSNTEAFF | TGTGCCAGCAGCCAAGGGACAGGGGACTCGAACACTGAAGCTTTCTTT | . | TRBJ1-1 | TRBV7-6 | TRBD1
CASSGPMNYEQYF | TGTGCCAGCAGCGGACCAATGAACTACGAGCAGTACTTC | . | TRBJ2-7 | TRBV6-6 | .
CASRIGRATEAFF | TGTGCCAGTAGGATAGGACGGGCCACTGAAGCTTTCTTT | . | TRBJ1-1 | TRBV19 | .
CASKWGTYEQYF | TGTGCCAGCAAATGGGGAACCTACGAGCAGTACTTC | . | TRBJ2-7 | TRBV5-8 | .
CASSVADSNQPQHF | TGTGCCAGCAGCGTAGCGGACAGCAATCAGCCCCAGCATTTT | few | TRBJ1-5 | TRBV9 | .
CASSFAQTGGDQPQHF | TGTGCCAGCAGTTTCGCCCAGACAGGGGGAGATCAGCCCCAGCATTTT | . | TRBJ1-5 | TRBV28 | TRBD1
CASSKSGEPSTDTQYF | TGTGCCAGTAGTAAAAGCGGGGAACCTAGCACAGATACGCAGTATTTT | once | TRBJ2-3 | TRBV19 | TRBD2
CASSLGTPSTDTQYF | TGCGCCAGCAGTTTGGGGACCCCGAGCACAGATACGCAGTATTTT | . | TRBJ2-3 | TRBV5-1 | .
CASSEYRNNEQFF | TGTGCCAGCAGTGAATACAGGAACAATGAGCAGTTCTTC | . | TRBJ2-1 | TRBV25-1 | .
CASSQGTNTEAFF | TGTGCCAGCAGCCAAGGCACGAACACTGAAGCTTTCTTT | few | TRBJ1-1 | TRBV16 | .
CASGDRGEQPQHF | TGTGCCAGTGGCGATAGAGGGGAACAGCCCCAGCATTTT | few | TRBJ1-5 | TRBV25-1 | .
CASSSRGGTEAFF | TGTGCCAGCAGCTCCCGAGGGGGCACTGAAGCTTTCTTT | . | TRBJ1-1 | TRBV7-2 | .
CASSTKDLEDTYEQYF | TGTGCCAGCAGCACCAAGGATCTAGAGGATACCTACGAGCAGTACTTC | . | TRBJ2-7 | TRBV21-1 | .
CASSLRTSGRGETQYF | TGTGCCAGCAGCCTCCGGACTAGCGGGAGGGGAGAGACCCAGTACTTC | . | TRBJ2-5 | TRBV2 | TRBD2
CASSDLPSQPQHF | TGTGCCAGCAGTGACTTACCAAGTCAGCCCCAGCATTTT | . | TRBJ1-5 | TRBV6-4 | .
CASSHRETGGGSYGYTF | TGTGCCAGCAGCCACCGGGAAACAGGGGGTGGGAGTTATGGCTACACCTTC | . | TRBJ1-2 | TRBV28 | TRBD1
CASSQALLDKVTGELFF | TGCGCCAGCAGCCAAGCCCTCTTGGACAAGGTGACCGGGGAGCTGTTTTTT | . | TRBJ2-2 | TRBV4-3 | .
CASSYSTPGTLGTQYF | TGTGCCAGCAGTTACTCAACCCCCGGGACACTTGGTACGCAGTATTTT | . | TRBJ2-3 | TRBV6-5 | .
CASSPTLAGIQYF | TGTGCCAGCAGTCCCACGTTAGCGGGCATTCAGTACTTC | once | TRBJ2-4 | TRBV6-5 | TRBD2
CASSLSSGNTIYF | TGCGCCAGCAGCCTCAGCTCTGGAAACACCATATATTTT | few | TRBJ1-3 | TRBV4-1 | .
CASSLVGGQETQYF | TGTGCCAGCAGCTTGGTGGGAGGCCAAGAGACCCAGTACTTC | . | TRBJ2-5 | TRBV7-6 | .
CASSTTGTDTQYF | TGTGCCAGCAGCACAACAGGGACAGATACGCAGTATTTT | once | TRBJ2-3 | TRBV9 | .
CASRPGTLNEQFF | TGTGCCAGCAGGCCCGGGACACTCAATGAGCAGTTCTTC | . | TRBJ2-1 | TRBV6-5 | .
CASSYRDGYGYTF | TGTGCCAGCAGTTACAGGGACGGCTATGGCTACACCTTC | once | TRBJ1-2 | TRBV6-6 | .
CASSSPRETLALQETQYF | TGTGCCAGCTCATCCCCCCGGGAAACACTAGCGCTCCAAGAGACCCAGTACTTC | . | TRBJ2-5 | TRBV18 | TRBD2
CASSWRGGVHEQYF | TGTGCCAGCTCTTGGAGGGGTGGCGTTCACGAGCAGTACTTC | . | TRBJ2-7 | TRBV5-8 | .
CASSLAGITTDTQYF | TGTGCCAGCAGCTTAGCAGGGATTACCACAGATACGCAGTATTTT | . | TRBJ2-3 | TRBV7-9 | .
CASSTRQGKGGEQYF | TGCGCCAGCAGCACCCGACAGGGGAAAGGAGGAGAGCAGTACTTC | . | TRBJ2-7 | TRBV4-1 | TRBD1
CATGRHGNMNTEAFF | TGTGCCACCGGTAGGCATGGGAACATGAACACTGAAGCTTTCTTT | . | TRBJ1-1 | TRBV19 | .
CASSKPSGRSPGELFF | TGTGCCAGCAGCAAACCTAGCGGGAGGTCTCCCGGGGAGCTGTTTTTT | few | TRBJ2-2 | TRBV7-3 | TRBD2